These T cell receptor beta chains were read from a single sample in a study of cytomegalovirus exposure and HLA in healthy donors. Measured with immunoSEQ multiplex PCR; TCRdb has only the in-frame clones, and not every one. The data hold about 160,000 clones, with roughly 91% observed a single time. The sample taken for sequencing was PBMCs. The receptor set was obtained from a man between 18 and 35 years old in good health and CMV-seropositive. Both conserved end residues are part of each CDR3. Each record gives: V gene, J gene, D gene, clone size, CDR3 DNA, CDR3 protein. A D gene is named only where the DNA matches it firmly. Only some rows state a clone size, as once, few, many or a class for expanded clones.

V gene: TRBV27
J gene: TRBJ2-7
D gene: TRBD1
clone size: NA
CDR3 DNA: TGTGCCAGCAGCACCGGGACAGGCTCCTACGAGCAGTACTTC
CDR3 protein: CASSTGTGSYEQYF

V gene: TRBV28
J gene: TRBJ2-3
D gene: NA
clone size: NA
CDR3 DNA: TGTGCCAGCAGCCCTATCCTAGATACGCAGTATTTT
CDR3 protein: CASSPILDTQYF

V gene: TRBV29-1
J gene: TRBJ2-7
D gene: NA
clone size: NA
CDR3 DNA: TGCAGCGTTGCTTCCTGGGGGGCCTACGAGCAGTACTTC
CDR3 protein: CSVASWGAYEQYF

V gene: TRBV5-1
J gene: TRBJ2-4
D gene: NA
clone size: once
CDR3 DNA: TGCGCCAGCAGCTTGGGGGGGCTTGGGGCCAAAAACATTCAGTACTTC
CDR3 protein: CASSLGGLGAKNIQYF

V gene: TRBV11-3
J gene: TRBJ2-7
D gene: TRBD2
clone size: NA
CDR3 DNA: TGTGCCAGCAGTGAATATGGGACTAGCGTTTCCTACGAGCAGTACTTC
CDR3 protein: CASSEYGTSVSYEQYF

V gene: TRBV29-1
J gene: TRBJ1-2
D gene: TRBD1
clone size: NA
CDR3 DNA: TGCAGCGTTCGCCGGGACAGCCAGTATGGCTACACCTTC
CDR3 protein: CSVRRDSQYGYTF

V gene: TRBV4-2
J gene: TRBJ2-5
D gene: NA
clone size: NA
CDR3 DNA: TGTGCCAGCAGCCAAGATTGGGCTCCGGGGGCCCAGTACTTC
CDR3 protein: CASSQDWAPGAQYF

V gene: TRBV25-1
J gene: TRBJ2-2
D gene: NA
clone size: NA
CDR3 DNA: TGTGCCAGCAGTGAATACACGGTGAACACCGGGGAGCTGTTTTTT
CDR3 protein: CASSEYTVNTGELFF

V gene: TRBV7-3
J gene: TRBJ2-7
D gene: NA
clone size: NA
CDR3 DNA: TGTGCCAGCAGCTTATCCCCAGGGGCAGGCGAGCAGTACTTC
CDR3 protein: CASSLSPGAGEQYF

V gene: TRBV10-2
J gene: TRBJ1-1
D gene: NA
clone size: NA
CDR3 DNA: TGCGCCAGCAGTGAACGGTCAGGGATGAACACTGAAGCTTTCTTT
CDR3 protein: CASSERSGMNTEAFF

V gene: TRBV28
J gene: TRBJ1-1
D gene: TRBD1
clone size: few
CDR3 DNA: TGTGCCAGCAGTCAAGACAGGGAGGCTTTCTTT
CDR3 protein: CASSQDREAFF

V gene: TRBV7-9
J gene: TRBJ1-2
D gene: NA
clone size: NA
CDR3 DNA: TGTGCCAGCAGCTTGACAGACGTTAAGCATGGCTACACCTTC
CDR3 protein: CASSLTDVKHGYTF

V gene: TRBV29-1
J gene: TRBJ2-2
D gene: TRBD2
clone size: NA
CDR3 DNA: TGCAGCGTTTCAGGACTAGCGGGAGCGACGAACACCGGGGAGCTGTTTTTT
CDR3 protein: CSVSGLAGATNTGELFF

V gene: TRBV5-1
J gene: TRBJ2-1
D gene: NA
clone size: NA
CDR3 DNA: TGCGCCAGCAGCTTGCGTAGGGGTGAGCAGTTCTTC
CDR3 protein: CASSLRRGEQFF

V gene: TRBV18
J gene: TRBJ1-1
D gene: NA
clone size: NA
CDR3 DNA: TGTGCCAGCACGGCCGGGACACTTAACACTGAAGCTTTCTTT
CDR3 protein: CASTAGTLNTEAFF

V gene: TRBV6-5
J gene: TRBJ1-1
D gene: NA
clone size: NA
CDR3 DNA: TGTGCCAGCAGTTACTCAATAAACACTGAAGCTTTCTTT
CDR3 protein: CASSYSINTEAFF

V gene: TRBV11-3
J gene: TRBJ1-1
D gene: TRBD1
clone size: NA
CDR3 DNA: TGTGCCAGCAGCCCGCTTCAGGGACAGGGGAACACTGAAGCTTTCTTT
CDR3 protein: CASSPLQGQGNTEAFF

V gene: TRBV11-3
J gene: TRBJ2-7
D gene: TRBD1
clone size: NA
CDR3 DNA: TGTGCCAGCCAGGACAGGACCTCCTACGAGCAGTACTTC
CDR3 protein: CASQDRTSYEQYF

V gene: TRBV28
J gene: TRBJ2-7
D gene: NA
clone size: NA
CDR3 DNA: TGTGCCAGCAGTTTGGGCCAGAGCTACGAGCAGTACTTC
CDR3 protein: CASSLGQSYEQYF

V gene: TRBV5-1
J gene: TRBJ2-1
D gene: TRBD2
clone size: once
CDR3 DNA: TGCGCCAGCAGCTTGGACGGACTAGCTTACGATGAGCAGTTCTTC
CDR3 protein: CASSLDGLAYDEQFF

V gene: TRBV14
J gene: TRBJ2-7
D gene: TRBD1
clone size: NA
CDR3 DNA: TGTGCCAGCAGCCAAGATCTGGGGACAGGAGGGTACGAGCAGTACTTC
CDR3 protein: CASSQDLGTGGYEQYF

V gene: TRBV21-1
J gene: TRBJ1-1
D gene: NA
clone size: NA
CDR3 DNA: TGTGCCAGCAGCAAAGAGACAGGGGCTGGGATGAACACTGAAGCTTTCTTT
CDR3 protein: CASSKETGAGMNTEAFF

V gene: TRBV19
J gene: TRBJ2-1
D gene: NA
clone size: NA
CDR3 DNA: TGTGCCAGTAGACTACTCCACCAGCTCTACAATGAGCAGTTCTTC
CDR3 protein: CASRLLHQLYNEQFF

V gene: TRBV7-9
J gene: TRBJ1-5
D gene: TRBD1
clone size: NA
CDR3 DNA: TGTGCCAGCAGCTTATCAGTGACAGGGGGCTTACAGCCCCAGCATTTT
CDR3 protein: CASSLSVTGGLQPQHF

V gene: TRBV10-1
J gene: TRBJ2-7
D gene: TRBD2
clone size: NA
CDR3 DNA: TGCGCCAGCAGTGAGTTCGGACTAGCGGAGCCCTACGAGCAGTACTTC
CDR3 protein: CASSEFGLAEPYEQYF

V gene: TRBV7-2
J gene: TRBJ2-3
D gene: NA
clone size: NA
CDR3 DNA: TGTGCCAGCAGCCCGGTAATTAGCACAGATACGCAGTATTTT
CDR3 protein: CASSPVISTDTQYF

V gene: TRBV6-1
J gene: TRBJ2-1
D gene: TRBD2
clone size: NA
CDR3 DNA: TGTGCCAGCAGTGATTTAGCGGGAGGGACCCACAATGAGCAGTTCTTC
CDR3 protein: CASSDLAGGTHNEQFF

V gene: TRBV19
J gene: TRBJ1-5
D gene: TRBD1
clone size: NA
CDR3 DNA: TGTGCCAGTAATAGACAGGGGGGTAATCAGCCCCAGCATTTT
CDR3 protein: CASNRQGGNQPQHF

V gene: TRBV7-9
J gene: TRBJ2-7
D gene: NA
clone size: few
CDR3 DNA: TGTGCCAGCAGCAGATATCCAGGCCAAGAATTCTACGAGCAGTACTTC
CDR3 protein: CASSRYPGQEFYEQYF

V gene: TRBV30
J gene: TRBJ1-1
D gene: NA
clone size: NA
CDR3 DNA: TGTGCCTGGAGTGTAATCCCCATAGGGGATCGGGCTTTCTTT
CDR3 protein: CAWSVIPIGDRAFF

V gene: TRBV9
J gene: TRBJ2-3
D gene: NA
clone size: once
CDR3 DNA: TGTGCCAGCAGCGTAGAGGACCGACTAGATTTCACAGATACGCAGTATTTT
CDR3 protein: CASSVEDRLDFTDTQYF

V gene: TRBV5-6
J gene: TRBJ2-7
D gene: NA
clone size: NA
CDR3 DNA: TGTGCCAGCTTACTAGCAGGAGCCTACGAGCAGTACTTC
CDR3 protein: CASLLAGAYEQYF

V gene: TRBV25-1
J gene: TRBJ1-1
D gene: NA
clone size: NA
CDR3 DNA: TGTGCCAGCAGTGGGCAGGGCATCTTAGGCACTGAAGCTTTCTTT
CDR3 protein: CASSGQGILGTEAFF

V gene: TRBV20-1
J gene: TRBJ2-2
D gene: NA
clone size: NA
CDR3 DNA: TGCAGTGCTCCTCTTACCGGGGAGCTGTTTTTT
CDR3 protein: CSAPLTGELFF

V gene: TRBV2
J gene: TRBJ2-7
D gene: TRBD1
clone size: NA
CDR3 DNA: TGTGCCAGCACGAAAGGGACAGGGGTTTCCTACGAGCAGTACTTC
CDR3 protein: CASTKGTGVSYEQYF

V gene: TRBV18
J gene: TRBJ2-1
D gene: TRBD2
clone size: NA
CDR3 DNA: TGTGCCAGCTCACCAGGGCTAGCGGGGCACAATGAGCAGTTCTTC
CDR3 protein: CASSPGLAGHNEQFF

V gene: TRBV18
J gene: TRBJ2-7
D gene: TRBD1
clone size: NA
CDR3 DNA: TGTGCCAGCTCACCACGACAGGGGCGAAACTCCTACGAGCAGTACTTC
CDR3 protein: CASSPRQGRNSYEQYF